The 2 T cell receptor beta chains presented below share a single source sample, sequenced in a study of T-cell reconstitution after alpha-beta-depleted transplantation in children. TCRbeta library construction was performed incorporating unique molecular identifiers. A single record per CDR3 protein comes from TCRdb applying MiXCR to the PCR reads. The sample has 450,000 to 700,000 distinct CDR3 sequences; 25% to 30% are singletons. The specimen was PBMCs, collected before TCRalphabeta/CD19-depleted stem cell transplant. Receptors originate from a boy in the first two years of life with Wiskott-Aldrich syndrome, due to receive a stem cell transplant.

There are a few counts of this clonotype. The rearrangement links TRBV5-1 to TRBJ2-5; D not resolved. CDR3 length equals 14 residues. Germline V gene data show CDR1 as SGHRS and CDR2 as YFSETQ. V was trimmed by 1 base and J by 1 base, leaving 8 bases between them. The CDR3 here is CASSLYQAQETQYF. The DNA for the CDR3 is TGCGCCAGCAGCTTGTACCAGGCCCAAGAGACCCAGTACTTC.

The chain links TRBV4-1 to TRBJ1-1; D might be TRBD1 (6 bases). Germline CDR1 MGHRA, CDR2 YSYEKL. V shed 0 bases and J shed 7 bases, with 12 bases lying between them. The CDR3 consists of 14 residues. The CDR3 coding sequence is TGCGCCAGCAGCCAAGAGAGGAACAGGGTTGAAGCTTTCTTT. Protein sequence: CASSQERNRVEAFF.